One sample yielded the 24 T cell receptor beta chains listed below, sequenced in a study of cytomegalovirus exposure and HLA in healthy donors. The PCR made use of 60 Vbeta and 13 Jbeta primers. The table came from immunoSEQ multiplex PCR; TCRdb's copy has only in-frame clones and leaves some out. The sample carries under 170,000 clones, about 60% recorded once. Sequencing used PBMCs. These receptors all come from a woman aged 55 to 70 in good health and CMV-seropositive.

This CDR3 reads CASRFRGLAVYEQYF. The DNA for the CDR3 is TGTGCCAGCAGGTTTCGGGGACTAGCGGTCTACGAGCAGTACTTC. This chain links TRBV28 with TRBJ2-7, with 11 bases fitting TRBD2. The CDR3 spans 15 residues. V trimming: 6 bases; J trimming: 3 bases; junction bases outside the gene matches: 7. From germline, CDR1 is MDHEN and CDR2 SYDVKM.

The chain links TRBV2 to TRBJ2-3; D perhaps matches TRBD2 (5 bases). V shed 6 bases and J shed 0 bases, with 13 bases lying between them. Germline values: CDR1 SNHLY, CDR2 FYNNEI. The CDR3 totals 15 residues. The CDR3 region is CASSGESRSTDTQYF. The CDR3 DNA is TGTGCCAGCAGCGGGGAGTCCCGTAGCACAGATACGCAGTATTTT.

This chain connects TRBV7-2 to TRBJ2-7, with D possibly being TRBD2 (5 bases). The CDR3 has 13 residues. V was trimmed by 4 bases and J by 2 bases, leaving 9 bases between them. Germline V CDR1 and CDR2: SGHTA, FQGNSA. The CDR3 protein is CASSSMRAYEQYF. For the CDR3, the DNA is TGTGCCAGCAGCTCGATGCGGGCCTACGAGCAGTACTTC.

The V gene is TRBV4-2, the J gene TRBJ2-7; maybe TRBD1 (6 bases). Germline values: CDR1 LGHNA, CDR2 YNFKEQ. V dropped 0 bases and J dropped 5 bases, with 14 bases sitting between them. The CDR3 length is 15 residues. CDR3 sequence reads: CASSQDEGQRDEQYF. The CDR3 DNA follows: TGTGCCAGCAGCCAAGATGAAGGACAGAGGGACGAGCAGTACTTC.

V usage is TRBV29-1 and J usage is TRBJ2-1; 10 nucleotides align to TRBD1. Unmatched junction bases numbered 6, after V lost 6 bases and J lost 7 bases. The CDR3 contains 13 residues. CDR1 and CDR2 (germline): SQVTM, ANQGSEA. The CDR3 sequence is CSVSDRGQNEQFF. In DNA, the CDR3 is TGCAGCGTATCTGACAGGGGGCAAAATGAGCAGTTCTTC.

This clone has a count of ten or more. The J gene is TRBJ2-7, the V gene TRBV7-2; maybe TRBD1 (5 bases). CDR3 length equals 13 residues. V lost 5 bases to trimming and J lost 1 base, with 9 bases between them. Per germline, CDR1 SGHTA and CDR2 FQGNSA. In nucleotides, the CDR3 is TGTGCCAGCAGCCAGACAGAGTCCTACGAGCAGTACTTC. It specifies CASSQTESYEQYF.

This clone has just one count. The gene calls are TRBV7-2 and TRBJ2-7; TRBD2 matches 11 bases. The germline gives CDR1 SGHTA, CDR2 FQGNSA. Trimming at V came to 4 bases and at J to 3 bases, leaving 5 bases not matched to a gene. CDR3 length: 15 amino acids. DNA for the CDR3: TGTGCCAGCAGCTCGGGACTAGCGGTTTTCTACGAGCAGTACTTC. Its translation: CASSSGLAVFYEQYF. Combining the CDR3 with reference TRBV7-2 and TRBJ2-7 gives the whole variable domain GAGVSQSPSNKVTEKGKDVELRCDPISGHTALYWYRQSLGQGLEFLIYFQGNSAPDKSGLPSDRFSAERTGGSVSTLTIQRTQQEDSAVYLCASSSGLAVFYEQYFGPGTRLTVT.

This clone showed up just a few times. The CDR3 protein is CASSQQGLASYNEQFF. The CDR3 bases are TGCGCCAGCAGCCAACAGGGACTAGCGTCATACAATGAGCAGTTCTTC. The chain links TRBV4-3 to TRBJ2-1; 10 nucleotides line up with TRBD2. Germline CDR1 LGHNA, CDR2 YSLEER. This CDR3 is built from 16 residues. V trimming: 2 bases; J trimming: 4 bases; junction bases outside the gene matches: 5.

This rearrangement joins TRBV5-1 to TRBJ2-1, with no clear D. Germline V gene data show CDR1 as SGHRS and CDR2 as YFSETQ. The length of the CDR3 is 13 residues. The V end was cut by 4 bases, the J end by 2 bases, with 7 bases between. The CDR3 nucleotides are TGCGCCAGCAGCCCGAGGACCTACAATGAGCAGTTCTTC. It is translated as CASSPRTYNEQFF. Based on the CDR3 plus reference TRBV5-1 and TRBJ2-1, the full variable domain is KAGVTQTPRYLIKTRGQQVTLSCSPISGHRSVSWYQQTPGQGLQFLFEYFSETQRNKGNFPGRFSGRQFSNSRSEMNVSTLELGDSALYLCASSPRTYNEQFFGPGTRLTVL.

The V call is TRBV5-1, the J call TRBJ1-6; possible D gene TRBD1, 5 bases. Germline values: CDR1 SGHRS, CDR2 YFSETQ. The CDR3 has 15 residues. V was cut by 0 bases and J by 7 bases, with 11 bases left in between. The CDR3 sequence: CASSLGQTNNSPLHF. The CDR3 DNA reads TGCGCCAGCAGCTTGGGACAGACAAACAATTCACCCCTCCACTTT.

This clone was detected only a few times. V is TRBV29-1 and J is TRBJ2-1; weak D call: TRBD1 (6 bases). Germline V lookup: CDR1 SQVTM, CDR2 ANQGSEA. The CDR3 loop spans 12 amino acids. Trimming removed 6 bases at V and 5 bases at J, with 11 bases between. The DNA of the CDR3 is TGCAGCGTCCCAACAGGGAACAATGAGCAGTTCTTC. This translates into CSVPTGNNEQFF.

The chain uses TRBV11-2 and TRBJ2-5, with 8 bases lining up with TRBD1. The CDR3 is made up of 16 amino acids. Trimming at V came to 3 bases and at J to 5 bases, leaving 11 bases not matched to a gene. Germline CDR1 is SGHAT and CDR2 is FQNNGV. The CDR3 sequence is CASSFGNTGGGETQYF. CDR3 nucleotides: TGTGCCAGCAGCTTCGGGAACACAGGGGGAGGCGAGACCCAGTACTTC.

The J gene is TRBJ1-5, the V gene TRBV6-6; the D gene is possibly TRBD1 (6 bases). The V gene lost 6 bases and the J gene lost 5 bases, with 14 bases spanning the gap. This CDR3 spans 14 amino acids. Germline V gives CDR1 MNHNY, CDR2 SVGAGI (reference sequence). DNA of the CDR3: TGTGCCAGCAGCCTTACAGGGATGGATCAGCCCCAGCATTTT. It specifies CASSLTGMDQPQHF.

Regarding this clone: One end of the junction varies from germline; a read error may be responsible. The chain recombines TRBV15 with TRBJ2-5, with 15 bases that match TRBD2. CDR3 length: 14 amino acids. The V gene's germline CDR1 is LNHNV and CDR2 YYDKDF (reference sequence). This CDR3 reads CAISSGLAGGSQYF. In DNA, the CDR3 is TGTGCCATCAGCAGCGGACTAGCGGGAGGGTCCCAGTACTTC.

This chain joins TRBV7-2 and TRBJ1-1; D might be TRBD1 (5 bases). Germline V gene sequence: CDR1 SGHTA, CDR2 FQGNSA. V lost 3 bases and J lost 6, with 11 bases in between. This CDR3 comprises 13 residues. CDR3 loop: CASSLGRDAEAFF. The CDR3 DNA reads TGTGCCAGCAGCTTGGGGAGGGACGCTGAAGCTTTCTTT.

The chain is built from TRBV28 and TRBJ2-7; maybe TRBD2 (6 bases). This CDR3 region has 15 residues. Per the germline V gene, CDR1 is MDHEN and CDR2 is SYDVKM. Trimming removed 3 bases from V and 3 bases from J, with 15 bases in between. CDR3 residues: CASSFTGTASYEQYF. The CDR3 DNA reads as TGTGCCAGCAGTTTCACCGGGACTGCAAGCTACGAGCAGTACTTC.

This clone was seen more than once but under ten times. The chain joins TRBV15 to TRBJ2-1; the match to TRBD2 covers 15 bases. The germline gives CDR1 LNHNV, CDR2 YYDKDF (reference sequence). The CDR3 length is 14 residues. J was trimmed by 7 bases and V by 9 bases; bases with no gene match: 4. The CDR3 reads CATGLAGGLNEQFF. DNA of the CDR3: TGTGCCACGGGACTAGCGGGAGGTCTGAATGAGCAGTTCTTC.

The chain combines TRBV14 with TRBJ2-7; TRBD2 matches at 9 bases. Germline V gene sequence: CDR1 SGHDN, CDR2 FVKESK. The CDR3 is made up of 15 amino acids. The junction had 4 bases not matched to a gene; V was cut back by 2 bases and J by 2 bases. The CDR3 is CASSQTQREAYEQYF. The CDR3 DNA follows: TGTGCCAGCAGCCAAACGCAGCGGGAGGCCTACGAGCAGTACTTC.

The V call is TRBV7-9, the J call TRBJ2-2, with TRBD1 matching over 11 bases. J lost 4 bases, V lost 3 bases, and 1 base had no gene match. Germline assignment: CDR1 SEHNR and CDR2 FQNEAQ (reference sequence). This CDR3 has 15 residues. The CDR3 coding sequence is TGTGCCAGCAGCTTCGGGACAGGGGGCACCGGGGAGCTGTTTTTT. This sequence encodes CASSFGTGGTGELFF.

The chain has TRBV14 and TRBJ2-3, with 9 bases fitting TRBD2. Germline loops: CDR1 SGHDN, CDR2 FVKESK. V was clipped by 5 bases and J by 3 bases; unmatched bases: 9. This CDR3 region has 16 residues. The CDR3 DNA is TGTGCCAGCAGCACCTTAAGCGGGAGGACGACAGATACGCAGTATTTT. This codes for CASSTLSGRTTDTQYF. Combining the CDR3 with reference TRBV14 and TRBJ2-3 gives the whole variable domain EAGVTQFPSHSVIEKGQTVTLRCDPISGHDNLYWYRRVMGKEIKFLLHFVKESKQDESGMPNNRFLAERTGGTYSTLKVQPAELEDSGVYFCASSTLSGRTTDTQYFGPGTRLTVL.

This clone occurred a few times. The rearrangement uses TRBV19 and TRBJ1-5; D is undetermined. The CDR3 is 15 residues long. Germline CDR1 reads LNHDA; CDR2 reads SQIVND (reference sequence). Trimming removed 5 bases from V and 0 bases from J, with 11 bases in between. As DNA, the CDR3 is TGTGCCAGTAGTCAATGGGCACGTAGCAATCAGCCCCAGCATTTT. It is translated as CASSQWARSNQPQHF. Variable domain in full (rest from reference TRBV19 and TRBJ1-5): DGGITQSPKYLFRKEGQNVTLSCEQNLNHDAMYWYRQDPGQGLRLIYYSQIVNDFQKGDIAEGYSVSREKKESFPLTVTSAQKNPTAFYLCASSQWARSNQPQHFGDGTRLSIL.

This chain joins TRBV19 and TRBJ2-3; 11 nucleotides line up with TRBD2. From germline, CDR1 is LNHDA and CDR2 SQIVND (reference sequence). Trimming took 4 bases from V and 2 from J; bases not matched to a gene: 2. This CDR3 region has 15 residues. The CDR3 loop reads CASSRGLAVTDTQYF. The CDR3 DNA follows: TGTGCCAGTAGTAGGGGACTAGCGGTCACAGATACGCAGTATTTT.

The rearrangement joins TRBV4-1 to TRBJ2-1, with 14 positions matching TRBD2. Germline values: CDR1 MGHRA, CDR2 YSYEKL. CDR3 length equals 16 residues. V lost 3 bases, J lost 5 bases, and 3 bases stayed unmatched. The CDR3 protein is CASSHLGLAGDNEQFF. CDR3 nucleotide sequence: TGCGCCAGCAGCCACTTGGGACTAGCGGGGGACAATGAGCAGTTCTTC.

This clone has a single count. CDR3: CASRDRESNQPQHF. The CDR3 DNA reads TGTGCCAGCAGGGACAGGGAGAGCAATCAGCCCCAGCATTTT. The chain employs TRBV7-2 and TRBJ1-5, with TRBD1 matching 8 bases. With V trimmed by 6 bases and J by 1 base, 2 bases remained unmatched. The germline V gene encodes CDR1 SGHTA and CDR2 FQGNSA. The CDR3 is 14 residues long.